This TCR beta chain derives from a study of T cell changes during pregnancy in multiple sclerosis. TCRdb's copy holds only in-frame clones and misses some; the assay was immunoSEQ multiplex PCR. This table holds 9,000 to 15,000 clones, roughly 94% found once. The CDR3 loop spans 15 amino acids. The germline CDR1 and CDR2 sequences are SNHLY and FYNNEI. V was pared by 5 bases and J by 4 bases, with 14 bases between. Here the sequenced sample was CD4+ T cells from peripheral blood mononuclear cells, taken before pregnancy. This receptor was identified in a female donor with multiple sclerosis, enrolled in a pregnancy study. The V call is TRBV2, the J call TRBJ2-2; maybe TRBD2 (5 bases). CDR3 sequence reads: CASSYRTSSTGELFF. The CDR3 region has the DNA TGTGCCAGCAGTTACCGGACTTCCAGCACCGGGGAGCTGTTTTTT.